Following are 3 T cell receptor beta chains from one sample sequenced in a study of CD8+CD57+ T cells in acquired aplastic anemia. Genomic DNA served as template for TCR beta VDJ and CDR3 profiling. TCRdb passed the reads through MiXCR, listing each CDR3 protein once. The repertoire holds roughly 150,000 distinct CDR3 sequences, around 47% seen once, with about 2.9% in the top ten. Patients picked for sequencing had shown CD8+CD57+ cell expansion detected by flow cytometry. Sequencing was performed on sorted CD4+, CD8+, or CD8+CD57+ T cells (not recorded which) from PBMCs. The receptors derive from a human donor with aplastic anemia.

The rearrangement joins TRBV7-9 to TRBJ2-5; tentatively, D is TRBD1 (5 bases). V was clipped by 5 bases and J by 4 bases, with 20 bases between them. This CDR3 region has 16 residues. Germline CDR1 and CDR2: SEHNR and FQNEAQ (reference sequence). The CDR3 DNA follows: TGTGCCAGCAGCAGAGAGTCCGCAGGGATCGTAGAGACCCAGTACTTC. It yields the protein CASSRESAGIVETQYF.

This chain's CDR3 is CASSKTPGLAATDTQYF. The CDR3 bases are TGTGCCAGTAGTAAGACGCCGGGACTAGCGGCCACAGATACGCAGTATTTT. The chain combines TRBV19 with TRBJ2-3; 11 nucleotides line up with TRBD2. Losses at the gene ends were 4 bases for V and 2 bases for J; bases not matched to a gene: 8. The CDR3 totals 17 residues. Germline assignment: CDR1 LNHDA and CDR2 SQIVND (reference sequence).

In its sample, this clonotype was seen many times. V usage is TRBV19 and J usage is TRBJ1-1; possibly TRBD1 for D (5 bases). The CDR3 has 16 amino acids. Trimming pared 2 bases from V and 2 bases from J, leaving 15 bases between. Germline assignment: CDR1 LNHDA and CDR2 SQIVND (reference sequence). The CDR3: CASSITATASNTEAFF. DNA of the CDR3: TGTGCCAGTAGTATAACCGCGACAGCTTCAAACACTGAAGCTTTCTTT.